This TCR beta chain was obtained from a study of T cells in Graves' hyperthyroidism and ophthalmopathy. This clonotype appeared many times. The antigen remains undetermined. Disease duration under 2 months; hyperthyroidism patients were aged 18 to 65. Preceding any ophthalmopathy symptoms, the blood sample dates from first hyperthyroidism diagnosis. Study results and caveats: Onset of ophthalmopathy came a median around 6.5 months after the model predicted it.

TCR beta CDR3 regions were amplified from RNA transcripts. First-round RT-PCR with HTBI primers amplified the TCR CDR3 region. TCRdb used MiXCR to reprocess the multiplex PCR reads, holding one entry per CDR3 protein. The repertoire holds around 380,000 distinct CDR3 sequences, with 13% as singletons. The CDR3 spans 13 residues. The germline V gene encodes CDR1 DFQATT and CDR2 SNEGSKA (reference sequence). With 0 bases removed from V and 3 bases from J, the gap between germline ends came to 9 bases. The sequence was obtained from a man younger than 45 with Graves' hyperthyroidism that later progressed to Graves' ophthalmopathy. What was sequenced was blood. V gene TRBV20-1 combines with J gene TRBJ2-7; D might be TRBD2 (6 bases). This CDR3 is CSARDPRGYEQYF. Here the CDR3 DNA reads TGCAGTGCTAGAGATCCGCGGGGCTACGAGCAGTACTTC.